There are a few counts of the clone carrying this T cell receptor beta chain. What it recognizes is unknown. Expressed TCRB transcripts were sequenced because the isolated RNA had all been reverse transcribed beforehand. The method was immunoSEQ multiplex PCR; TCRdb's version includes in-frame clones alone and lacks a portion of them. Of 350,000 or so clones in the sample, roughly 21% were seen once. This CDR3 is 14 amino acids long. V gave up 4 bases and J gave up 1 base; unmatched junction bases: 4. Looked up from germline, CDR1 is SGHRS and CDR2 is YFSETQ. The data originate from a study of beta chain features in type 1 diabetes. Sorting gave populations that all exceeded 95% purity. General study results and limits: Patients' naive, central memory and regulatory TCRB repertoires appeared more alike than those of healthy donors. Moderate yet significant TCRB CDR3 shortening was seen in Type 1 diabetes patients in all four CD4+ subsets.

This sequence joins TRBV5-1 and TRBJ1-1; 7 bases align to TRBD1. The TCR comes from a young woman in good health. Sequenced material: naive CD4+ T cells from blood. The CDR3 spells CASSQTGENTEAFF. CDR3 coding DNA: TGCGCCAGCAGCCAAACAGGGGAGAACACTGAAGCTTTCTTT.